This is a list of T cell receptor beta chains from one sample in a study of T-cell reconstitution after alpha-beta-depleted transplantation in children. TCRdb re-called the PCR reads with MiXCR, one entry per CDR3 protein. Counted here are 420,000 or so distinct CDR3 sequences, 11% occurring once; the ten biggest clones make up about 5%. The sample consisted of PBMCs from the stem cell graft donor, taken from the stem cell graft. Receptors originate from a human donor who donated a stem cell graft to a child with acute myeloid leukemia. CDR3s include the opening cysteine and the closing phenylalanine or tryptophan. Each record gives: clone size, D gene, J gene, V gene, CDR3 protein, CDR3 DNA. The D gene is left open where the match is weak. For some rows the clone size is stated as once, few or many, or as a class when expanded; others skip it.

clone size: many; D gene: TRBD1; J gene: TRBJ1-5; V gene: TRBV27; CDR3 protein: CASSTRTGGGQPQHF; CDR3 DNA: TGTGCCAGCAGCACCAGGACAGGGGGCGGCCAGCCCCAGCATTTT
clone size: -; D gene: TRBD2; J gene: TRBJ2-5; V gene: TRBV20-1; CDR3 protein: CSAEGTSGSQETQYF; CDR3 DNA: TGCAGTGCTGAGGGGACTAGCGGGAGTCAAGAGACCCAGTACTTC
clone size: few; D gene: -; J gene: TRBJ2-1; V gene: TRBV20-1; CDR3 protein: CSASERRSSYNEQFF; CDR3 DNA: TGCAGTGCTAGCGAGAGGCGGAGCTCCTACAATGAGCAGTTCTTC
clone size: -; D gene: -; J gene: TRBJ2-5; V gene: TRBV6-5; CDR3 protein: CASSYSRAPQETQYF; CDR3 DNA: TGTGCCAGCAGTTACTCCAGGGCCCCCCAAGAGACCCAGTACTTC
clone size: -; D gene: -; J gene: TRBJ1-5; V gene: TRBV7-2; CDR3 protein: CASSLGRYGNQPQHF; CDR3 DNA: TGTGCCAGCAGCTTAGGACGCTACGGCAATCAGCCCCAGCATTTT
clone size: -; D gene: TRBD1; J gene: TRBJ2-7; V gene: TRBV10-3; CDR3 protein: CAISTGQGPYEQYF; CDR3 DNA: TGTGCCATCTCCACGGGACAGGGACCCTACGAGCAGTACTTC
clone size: few; D gene: -; J gene: TRBJ2-2; V gene: TRBV9; CDR3 protein: CASSIRVNTGELFF; CDR3 DNA: TGTGCCAGCAGCATCCGAGTGAACACCGGGGAGCTGTTTTTT
clone size: -; D gene: -; J gene: TRBJ2-7; V gene: TRBV5-5; CDR3 protein: CASSWGRGTYEQYF; CDR3 DNA: TGTGCCAGCAGCTGGGGGCGGGGGACCTACGAGCAGTACTTC
clone size: -; D gene: -; J gene: TRBJ1-2; V gene: TRBV19; CDR3 protein: CASSNRHYYGYTF; CDR3 DNA: TGTGCCAGTAGTAACAGACACTACTATGGCTACACCTTC
clone size: few; D gene: TRBD1; J gene: TRBJ2-2; V gene: TRBV12-3/TRBV12-4; CDR3 protein: CASTADRGTGELFF; CDR3 DNA: TGTGCCAGCACTGCGGACAGGGGCACCGGGGAGCTGTTTTTT
clone size: -; D gene: -; J gene: TRBJ2-7; V gene: TRBV6-2/TRBV6-3; CDR3 protein: CASSYGTGTYF; CDR3 DNA: TGTGCCAGCAGTTACGGAACAGGCACGTACTTC
clone size: few; D gene: TRBD1; J gene: TRBJ2-1; V gene: TRBV5-5; CDR3 protein: CATTRSTGGDEQFF; CDR3 DNA: TGTGCAACGACTAGGTCGACAGGGGGCGATGAGCAGTTCTTC
clone size: many; D gene: -; J gene: TRBJ2-2; V gene: TRBV12-3/TRBV12-4; CDR3 protein: CASGGGGELFF; CDR3 DNA: TGTGCCAGCGGTGGCGGCGGGGAGCTGTTTTTT
clone size: -; D gene: TRBD1; J gene: TRBJ1-2; V gene: TRBV20-1; CDR3 protein: CSAAALTGGGGYTF; CDR3 DNA: TGCAGTGCTGCGGCGTTGACAGGGGGAGGTGGCTACACCTTC
clone size: few; D gene: -; J gene: TRBJ2-6; V gene: TRBV7-9; CDR3 protein: CASSPRSSGANVLTF; CDR3 DNA: TGTGCCAGCAGCCCGAGAAGTTCTGGGGCCAACGTCCTGACTTTC
clone size: few; D gene: -; J gene: TRBJ2-7; V gene: TRBV5-1; CDR3 protein: CASSLEASSYEQYF; CDR3 DNA: TGCGCCAGCAGCTTGGAGGCCAGCTCCTACGAGCAGTACTTC
clone size: many; D gene: -; J gene: TRBJ2-1; V gene: TRBV7-9; CDR3 protein: CASSLRLAEQFF; CDR3 DNA: TGTGCCAGCAGCTTAAGGCTAGCGGAGCAGTTCTTC
clone size: many; D gene: TRBD1; J gene: TRBJ1-6; V gene: TRBV29-1; CDR3 protein: CSVRQGGGYNSPLHF; CDR3 DNA: TGCAGCGTCCGACAGGGGGGAGGGTATAATTCACCCCTCCACTTT
clone size: many; D gene: -; J gene: TRBJ2-1; V gene: TRBV7-3; CDR3 protein: CASSPHAGARGRNYNEQFF; CDR3 DNA: TGTGCCAGCAGCCCTCATGCGGGTGCAAGAGGCAGAAACTACAATGAGCAGTTCTTC
clone size: -; D gene: -; J gene: TRBJ2-1; V gene: TRBV12-3/TRBV12-4; CDR3 protein: CASSWIGGGGEQFF; CDR3 DNA: TGTGCCAGCAGTTGGATAGGGGGGGGCGGTGAGCAGTTCTTC
clone size: many; D gene: -; J gene: TRBJ1-4; V gene: TRBV30; CDR3 protein: CAWKRGDEKLFF; CDR3 DNA: TGTGCCTGGAAAAGGGGGGATGAAAAACTGTTTTTT
clone size: few; D gene: TRBD1; J gene: TRBJ1-1; V gene: TRBV6-1; CDR3 protein: CASSAQQGQNTEAFF; CDR3 DNA: TGTGCCAGCAGTGCGCAACAGGGGCAGAACACTGAAGCTTTCTTT